The clone carrying this T cell receptor beta chain showed up just a few times. The source of the sample is a study of human T cells and chemical hapten exposure. Study-wide context: All through the roughly 23-week study, the scalp of each patient received diphenylcyclopropenone doses weekly.

TCRdb ran MiXCR on the RACE reads and lists one entry per CDR3 protein. Among 150,000 to 200,000 distinct CDR3 sequences listed, about 15% were seen once. V lost 0 bases and J lost 3, with 8 bases in between. The V gene's germline CDR1 is GTSNPN and CDR2 SVGIG (reference sequence). The CDR3 runs 13 residues. Time point in this sample: patch test 1, 2 weeks after DPC sensitization. Treatment indicated: therapeutic diphenylcyclopropenone sensitization with weekly scalp DPC. The chain joins TRBV30 to TRBJ1-1, with no clear D. The sequence was obtained from a woman in her twenties or thirties with alopecia areata. Some clones in this sample may be carry-over from other donors' samples. Sequencing used whole blood, obtained in connection with sensitization to the hapten diphenylcyclopropenone (DPC). The CDR3 spells CAWSVVSDTEAFF. The CDR3 DNA sequence: TGTGCCTGGAGTGTAGTTAGCGACACTGAAGCTTTCTTT.